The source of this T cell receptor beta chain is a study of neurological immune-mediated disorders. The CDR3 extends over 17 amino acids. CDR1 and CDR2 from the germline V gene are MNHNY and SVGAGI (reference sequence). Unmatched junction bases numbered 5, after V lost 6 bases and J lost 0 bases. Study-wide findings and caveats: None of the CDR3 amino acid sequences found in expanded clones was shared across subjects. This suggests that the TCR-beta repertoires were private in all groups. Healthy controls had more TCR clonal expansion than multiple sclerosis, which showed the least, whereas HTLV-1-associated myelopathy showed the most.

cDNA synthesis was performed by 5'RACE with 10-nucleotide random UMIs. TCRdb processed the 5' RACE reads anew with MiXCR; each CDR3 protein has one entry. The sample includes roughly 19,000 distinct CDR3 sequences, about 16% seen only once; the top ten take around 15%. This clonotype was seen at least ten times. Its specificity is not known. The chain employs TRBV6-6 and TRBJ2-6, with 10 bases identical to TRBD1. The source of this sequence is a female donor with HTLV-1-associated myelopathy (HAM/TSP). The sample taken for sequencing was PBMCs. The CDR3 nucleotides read TGTGCCAGCAGGCCGGGACAGGGGTTCTCTGGGGCCAACGTCCTGACTTTC. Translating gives CASRPGQGFSGANVLTF.